This T cell receptor beta chain appears in the sequencing data of a study of blood T cells in healthy people across ages. It was with a sample-barcoded 5' primer and a J-beta primer mix that a second PCR of roughly 7 to 12 cycles was run. TCRdb called the 5' RACE reads again in MiXCR, with one record for every CDR3 protein. The repertoire consists of about 1.6 million distinct CDR3 sequences, with about 35% occurring once and the leading ten covering about 11%. Germline CDR1 is SEHNR and CDR2 is FQNEAQ (reference sequence). Trimming stripped 5 bases from V and 9 bases from J, with 17 bases between. CDR3 length: 14 residues. A few counts support this clonotype.

The chain couples TRBV7-9 to TRBJ2-1; D may match TRBD1 or TRBD2 (6 bases each). Sequencing input: blood. The source of this sequence is a woman in her 30s in good health. The DNA of the CDR3 is TGTGCCAGCAGCCTGGGGGCGGGAAGGGGTGAGCAGTTCTTC. It encodes CASSLGAGRGEQFF.